What follows describes a single T cell receptor beta chain. Its recognized antigen is unknown. No base qualities exist here, and no much larger clone lies one base off it. The same CDR3 is also encoded by other DNA sequences in this sample. This sample was included in a study of blood T cell repertoires in COVID-19 (TCRdb year 2020). About the investigation overall: Samples covering the acute and convalescent phases of COVID-19 were provided by collaborators in the United States, Italy and Spain. HLA class I and class II types, where available, came from metadata supplied by the sample provider rather than from assay-based typing. The material from the prospective study consisted of cDNA or gDNA derived from T cells, B-cell-depleted T cells, or PBMCs. The dataset comprised deeply sampled blood TCRbeta repertoires from subjects exposed to, actively infected with, or recovered from COVID-19. A freely available public database, intended as a resource for researchers studying the immune response to SARS-CoV-2, is where the repertoires were released. Sample metadata almost always included a de-identified subject ID, COVID-19 status, age in years and sex. Samples were obtained from the ongoing ImmuneRACE study (first 160 participants) and from about 1,300 subjects provided by 6 global collaborators. General conclusions and limits of the study: The amount of clinical and demographic metadata varied by source and participant and was provided uncurated.

TCRbeta CDR3 regions were amplified from genomic DNA by means of the immunoSEQ Assay, a bias-controlled multiplex PCR. The authors' pipeline ran thus. Within the assay, amplification of reference gene primers was used to estimate how many nucleated cells each sample contained. To quantify the absolute abundance of each unique TCRbeta CDR3 rearrangement, sequence reads were collapsed and filtered. For each sample, productive Simpson clonality was calculated by taking the square root of Simpson's diversity index across productive rearrangements. The table was pulled from immuneACCESS by TCRdb, which kept in-frame rearrangements only. Such tables lose some clones; where checked, under half of the loss comes from unresolved V genes, and the rest has no known cause. Clonal size and the V and J genes are those of that table, whereas D and trimming came from the DNA. Within this sample are about 400,000 clones, with more than 85% of them counted one time only. The ten largest clonotypes hold almost 3% of the sample.

Taken from cysteine to phenylalanine, the CDR3 has 17 residues. Only the CDR3 part of the read is kept: 51 bases, read in frame from the first base. Clipping removes 4 bases from V and 2 bases from J, with 4 as the unmatched junction base count. CDR1 and CDR2, looked up from the germline V gene, are KGHDR and SFDVKD. Participants in the prospective study were aged about 18 to 100 years, lived in approximately 26 United States geographic areas, and enrolled through a virtual design. In the prospective study, participants were assigned to cohorts based on the clinical history participants reported in a screening survey and a study questionnaire. For ImmuneRACE Cohort 3, a participant was defined as recovered based on two consecutive negative NP/OP PCR tests, clearance by a healthcare professional, or resolution of symptoms. In the prospective study, whole blood, serum and a nasopharyngeal or oropharyngeal swab were collected from each participant by mobile phlebotomists. Prospective study participants could optionally give additional blood draws and questionnaires over an approximately 2-month period. Before DNA extraction, prospective study blood samples were shipped either frozen or at room temperature.

The rearrangement combines TRBV24-1 with TRBJ2-3; 14 central bases correspond to TRBD2. This clonotype was obtained from a woman aged 30 to 39 who had recovered from COVID-19. The specimen sequenced was PBMCs or T cells enriched from blood (not recorded which). The nucleotide sequence is given as TGTGCCACCAGTGAGGGGGGACTAGCGGGAGACACAGATACGCAGTATTTT. Protein translation: CATSEGGLAGDTDTQYF.